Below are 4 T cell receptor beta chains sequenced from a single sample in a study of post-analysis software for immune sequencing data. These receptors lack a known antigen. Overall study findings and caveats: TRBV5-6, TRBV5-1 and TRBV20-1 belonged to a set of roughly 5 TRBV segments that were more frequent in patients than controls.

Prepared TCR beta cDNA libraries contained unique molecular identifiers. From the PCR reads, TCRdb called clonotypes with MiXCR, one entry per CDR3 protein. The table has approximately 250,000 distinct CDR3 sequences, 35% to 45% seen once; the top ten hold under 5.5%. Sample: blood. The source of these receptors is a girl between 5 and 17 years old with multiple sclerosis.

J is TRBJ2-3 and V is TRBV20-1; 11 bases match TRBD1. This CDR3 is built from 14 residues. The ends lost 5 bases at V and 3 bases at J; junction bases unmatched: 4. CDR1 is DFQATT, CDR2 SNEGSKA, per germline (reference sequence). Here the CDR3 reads CSALGQGATDTQYF. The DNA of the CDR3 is TGCAGTGCTCTCGGACAGGGGGCAACAGATACGCAGTATTTT.

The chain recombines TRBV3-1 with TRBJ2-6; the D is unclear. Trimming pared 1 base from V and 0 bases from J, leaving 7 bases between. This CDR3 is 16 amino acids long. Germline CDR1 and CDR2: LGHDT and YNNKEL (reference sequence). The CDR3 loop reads CASSQVTLSGANVLTF. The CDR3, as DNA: TGTGCCAGCAGCCAAGTAACGCTCTCTGGGGCCAACGTCCTGACTTTC. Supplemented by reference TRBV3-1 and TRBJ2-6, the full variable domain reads DTAVSQTPKYLVTQMGNDKSIKCEQNLGHDTMYWYKQDSKKFLKIMFSYNNKELIINETVPNRFSPKSPDKAHLNLHINSLELGDSAVYFCASSQVTLSGANVLTFGAGSRLTVL.

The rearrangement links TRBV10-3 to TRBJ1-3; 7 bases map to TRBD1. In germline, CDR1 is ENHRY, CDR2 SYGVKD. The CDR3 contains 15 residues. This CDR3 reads CATASGDSSGNTIYF. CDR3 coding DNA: TGTGCAACAGCGTCGGGGGACAGCTCTGGAAACACCATATATTTT.

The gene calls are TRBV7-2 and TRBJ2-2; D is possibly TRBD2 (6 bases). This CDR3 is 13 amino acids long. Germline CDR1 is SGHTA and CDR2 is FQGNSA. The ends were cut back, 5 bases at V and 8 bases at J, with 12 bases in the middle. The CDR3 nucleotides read TGTGCCAGCAGCCGTAGCGGATGGGGGGAGCTGTTTTTT. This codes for CASSRSGWGELFF.